The entry that follows covers one T cell receptor (beta chain) sequence. The antigen remains unidentified. The sample comes from a study of spatial heterogeneity in lung cancer. Study-level information: Tumor regions showed TCR transcript counts that correlated strongly with a T cell module score from matched bulk RNA-seq.

Germline assignment: CDR1 DFQATT and CDR2 SNEGSKA (reference sequence). V was shortened by 5 bases and J by 0 bases, with 7 bases between the two germline ends. The CDR3 is made up of 12 amino acids. Broader study findings: Expanded TCRs classified as ubiquitous or regional were counted, and these counts tracked ubiquitous and regional nonsynonymous mutations, respectively. Intratumoral expanded alpha and beta TCR counts were found to track tumor mutation counts.

TCR cDNA molecules each had a unique molecular identifier. MiXCR, run by TCRdb on the 5' RACE reads, gives a single entry per CDR3 protein. The data contain roughly 500 distinct CDR3 sequences, 25% of them seen just once; the ten biggest clones take up approximately 21%. Time point specified: sample taken at primary tumor resection. The sequenced material consisted of unsorted whole RNA from tumor, nontumor lung or frozen PBMC. The receptor was derived from a male donor with early-stage non-small cell lung cancer. The specimen comprised lung tumor tissue, sampled at surgery. The J gene is TRBJ2-5, the V gene TRBV20-1, with D perhaps TRBD2 (5 bases). As DNA, the CDR3 is TGCAGTGCTTCCGGGGACCAAGAGACCCAGTACTTC. It yields the protein CSASGDQETQYF.